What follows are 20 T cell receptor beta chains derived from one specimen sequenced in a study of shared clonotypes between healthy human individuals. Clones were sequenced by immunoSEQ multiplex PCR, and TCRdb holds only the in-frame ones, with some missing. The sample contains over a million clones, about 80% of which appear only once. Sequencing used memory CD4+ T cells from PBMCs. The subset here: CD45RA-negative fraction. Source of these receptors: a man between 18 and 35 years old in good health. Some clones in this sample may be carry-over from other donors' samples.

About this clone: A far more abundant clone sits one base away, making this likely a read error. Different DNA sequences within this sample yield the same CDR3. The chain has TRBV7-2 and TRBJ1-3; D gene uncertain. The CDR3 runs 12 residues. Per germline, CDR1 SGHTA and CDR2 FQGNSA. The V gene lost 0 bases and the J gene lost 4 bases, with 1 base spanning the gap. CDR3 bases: TGTGCCAGCAGCTTAGCCGGAAACACCATATATTTT. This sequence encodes CASSLAGNTIYF.

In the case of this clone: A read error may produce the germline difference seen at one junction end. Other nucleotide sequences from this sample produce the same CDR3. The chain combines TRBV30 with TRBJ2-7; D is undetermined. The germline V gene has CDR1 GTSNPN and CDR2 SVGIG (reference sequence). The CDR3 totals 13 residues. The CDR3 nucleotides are TGCGCCTGGAGTGCTTTTATAGCCTACGAGCAGTACTTC. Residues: CAWSAFIAYEQYF.

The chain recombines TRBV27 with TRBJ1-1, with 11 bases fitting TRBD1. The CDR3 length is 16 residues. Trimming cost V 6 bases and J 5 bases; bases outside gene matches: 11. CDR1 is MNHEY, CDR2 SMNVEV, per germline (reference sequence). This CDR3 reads CASSLGQGAVGTEAFF. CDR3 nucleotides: TGTGCCAGCAGCCTCGGACAGGGGGCGGTGGGGACTGAAGCTTTCTTT.

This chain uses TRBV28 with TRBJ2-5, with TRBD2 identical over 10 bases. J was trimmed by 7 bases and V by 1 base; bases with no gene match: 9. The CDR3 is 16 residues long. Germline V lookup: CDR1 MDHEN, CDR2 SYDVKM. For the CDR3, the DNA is TGTGCCAGCAGTTTATCGCCTAGCGGGAGTTTTGGGACCCAGTACTTC. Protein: CASSLSPSGSFGTQYF. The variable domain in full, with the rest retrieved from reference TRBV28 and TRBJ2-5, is DVKVTQSSRYLVKRTGEKVFLECVQDMDHENMFWYRQDPGLGLRLIYFSYDVKMKEKGDIPEGYSVSREKKERFSLILESASTNQTSMYLCASSLSPSGSFGTQYFGPGTRLLVL.

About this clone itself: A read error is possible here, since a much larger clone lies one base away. DNA for the CDR3: TGTGCCACCAACAGAGATTATAATCAGCCCCAGCATTTT. Amino acid sequence: CATNRDYNQPQHF. The rearrangement uses TRBV15 and TRBJ1-5; no clear D gene. This CDR3 spans 13 amino acids. Germline assignment: CDR1 LNHNV and CDR2 YYDKDF (reference sequence).

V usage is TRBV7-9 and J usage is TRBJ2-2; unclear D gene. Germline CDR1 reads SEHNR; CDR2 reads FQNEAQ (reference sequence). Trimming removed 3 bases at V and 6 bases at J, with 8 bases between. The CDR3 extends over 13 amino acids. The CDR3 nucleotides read TGTGCCAGCAGCTTCTCTCTCGCCGGGGAGCTGTTTTTT. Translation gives CASSFSLAGELFF. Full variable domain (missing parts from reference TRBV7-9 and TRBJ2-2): DTGVSQNPRHKITKRGQNVTFRCDPISEHNRLYWYRQTLGQGPEFLTYFQNEAQLEKSRLLSDRFSAERPKGSFSTLEIQRTEQGDSAMYLCASSFSLAGELFFGEGSRLTVL.

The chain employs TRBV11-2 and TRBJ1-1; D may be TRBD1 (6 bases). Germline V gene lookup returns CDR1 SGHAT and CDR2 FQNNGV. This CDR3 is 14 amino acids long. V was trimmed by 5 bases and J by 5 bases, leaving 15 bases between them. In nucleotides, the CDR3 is TGTGCCAGCAGCGTCACACTTAGGGGGACTGAAGCTTTCTTT. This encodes CASSVTLRGTEAFF.

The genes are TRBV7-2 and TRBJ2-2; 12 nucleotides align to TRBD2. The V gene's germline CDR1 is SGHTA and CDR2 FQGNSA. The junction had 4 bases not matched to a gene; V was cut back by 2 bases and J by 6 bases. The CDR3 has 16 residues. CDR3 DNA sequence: TGTGCCAGCAGCTTAACAACTAGCGGGAGGTCCGGGGAGCTGTTTTTT. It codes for CASSLTTSGRSGELFF.

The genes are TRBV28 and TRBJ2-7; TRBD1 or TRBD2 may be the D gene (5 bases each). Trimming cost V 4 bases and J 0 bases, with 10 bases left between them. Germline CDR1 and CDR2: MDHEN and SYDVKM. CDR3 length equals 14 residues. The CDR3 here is CASSSPGSSYEQYF. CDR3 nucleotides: TGTGCCAGCAGTTCACCAGGGAGCTCCTACGAGCAGTACTTC.

CDR3 residues: CASSLTGQGFYEQYF. CDR3 in DNA: TGTGCCAGCAGCTTAACGGGACAGGGTTTCTACGAGCAGTACTTC. The chain combines TRBV7-2 with TRBJ2-7; 9 nucleotides line up with TRBD1. Germline lookup yields CDR1 SGHTA and CDR2 FQGNSA. Trimming took 2 bases from V and 3 from J; bases not matched to a gene: 5. The CDR3 runs to 15 residues.

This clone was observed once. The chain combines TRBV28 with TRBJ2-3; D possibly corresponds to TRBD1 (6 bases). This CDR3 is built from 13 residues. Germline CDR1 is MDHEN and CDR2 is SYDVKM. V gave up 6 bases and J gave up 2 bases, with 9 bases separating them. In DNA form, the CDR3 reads TGTGCCAGCAGGGGACACTTCACAGATACGCAGTATTTT. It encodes CASRGHFTDTQYF.

The CDR3 DNA sequence: TGTGCCAGCAGCCCCATCGAAGAGACCCAGTACTTC. This codes for CASSPIEETQYF. The rearrangement joins TRBV7-6 to TRBJ2-5; the D is unclear. The CDR3 runs to 12 residues. V lost 5 bases and J lost 3, with 7 bases in between. Germline assignment: CDR1 SGHVS and CDR2 FNYEAQ.

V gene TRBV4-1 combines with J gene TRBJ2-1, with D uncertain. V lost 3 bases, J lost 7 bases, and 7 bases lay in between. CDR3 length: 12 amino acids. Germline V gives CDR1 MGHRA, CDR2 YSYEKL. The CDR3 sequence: CASSHTWNEQFF. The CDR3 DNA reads TGCGCCAGCAGCCATACATGGAATGAGCAGTTCTTC.

The CDR3 here is CASGTSGGELFF. For the CDR3, the DNA is TGTGCCAGTGGAACTAGCGGCGGGGAGCTGTTTTTT. V gene TRBV19 combines with J gene TRBJ2-2; 8 bases fit TRBD2. J was trimmed by 7 bases and V by 8 bases; bases with no gene match: 3. This CDR3 is built from 12 residues. Germline values: CDR1 LNHDA, CDR2 SQIVND (reference sequence).

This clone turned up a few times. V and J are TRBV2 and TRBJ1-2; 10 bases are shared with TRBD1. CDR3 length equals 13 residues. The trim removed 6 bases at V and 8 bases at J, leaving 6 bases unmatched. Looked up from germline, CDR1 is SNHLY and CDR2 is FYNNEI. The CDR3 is CASRGGQGDGYTF. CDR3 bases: TGTGCCAGCAGGGGCGGACAGGGGGACGGCTACACCTTC.

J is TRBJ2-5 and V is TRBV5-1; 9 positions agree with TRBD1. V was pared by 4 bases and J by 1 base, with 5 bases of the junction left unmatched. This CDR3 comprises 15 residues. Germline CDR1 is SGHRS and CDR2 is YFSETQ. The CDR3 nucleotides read TGCGCCAGCAGCGACCAGACAGGGGGCCAAGAGACCCAGTACTTC. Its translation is CASSDQTGGQETQYF.

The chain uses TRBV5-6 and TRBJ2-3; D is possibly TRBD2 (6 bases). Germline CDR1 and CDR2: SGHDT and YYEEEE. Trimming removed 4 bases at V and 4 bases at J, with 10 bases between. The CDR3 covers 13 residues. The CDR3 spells CASSQAGPDTQYF. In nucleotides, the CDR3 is TGTGCCAGCAGCCAAGCGGGTCCAGATACGCAGTATTTT.

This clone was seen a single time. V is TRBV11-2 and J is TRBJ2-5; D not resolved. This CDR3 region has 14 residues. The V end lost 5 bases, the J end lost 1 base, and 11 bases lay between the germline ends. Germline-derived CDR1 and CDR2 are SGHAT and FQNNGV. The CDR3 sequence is CASSLDRTQETQYF. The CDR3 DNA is TGTGCCAGCAGCCTGGACCGAACCCAAGAGACCCAGTACTTC.

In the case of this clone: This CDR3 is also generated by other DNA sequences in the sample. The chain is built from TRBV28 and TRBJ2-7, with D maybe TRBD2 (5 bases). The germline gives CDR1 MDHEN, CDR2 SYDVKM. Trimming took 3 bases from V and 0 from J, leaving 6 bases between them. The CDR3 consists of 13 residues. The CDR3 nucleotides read TGTGCCAGCAGTTTGGGGAGCTCCTACGAGCAGTACTTC. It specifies CASSLGSSYEQYF. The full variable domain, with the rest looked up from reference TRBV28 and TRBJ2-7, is DVKVTQSSRYLVKRTGEKVFLECVQDMDHENMFWYRQDPGLGLRLIYFSYDVKMKEKGDIPEGYSVSREKKERFSLILESASTNQTSMYLCASSLGSSYEQYFGPGTRLTVT.

CDR3 DNA: TGTGCCACCAGCGGGCGGACAGGAGCTGGAAACACCATATATTTT. Its translation: CATSGRTGAGNTIYF. This chain connects TRBV15 to TRBJ1-3; 7 nucleotides match TRBD1. The CDR3 has 15 residues. Germline values: CDR1 LNHNV, CDR2 YYDKDF (reference sequence). The junction had 6 bases not matched to a gene; V was cut back by 5 bases and J by 2 bases.